The 18 T cell receptor beta chains below all came from one sample that was sequenced in a study of T cells in Graves' hyperthyroidism and ophthalmopathy. TCR beta CDR3 sequences were amplified from RNA transcripts. HTBI primers were the set used in a first-round RT-PCR of the TCR CDR3. MiXCR, run by TCRdb on the multiplex PCR reads, gives a single entry per CDR3 protein. The table includes around 440,000 distinct CDR3 sequences, approximately 15% detected once. Sequencing used blood. The receptor source for this set is a woman between 18 and 30 years old with Graves' hyperthyroidism.

This clonotype was observed a handful of times. The chain uses TRBV10-3 and TRBJ2-3, with a tentative D call TRBD2 (6 bases). The CDR3 length is 14 residues. V was pared by 7 bases and J by 5 bases, with 16 bases between. Germline assignment: CDR1 ENHRY and CDR2 SYGVKD. CDR3 region: CAITGRGPGDTQYF. The CDR3 DNA reads TGTGCCATCACGGGGCGGGGCCCGGGAGATACGCAGTATTTT.

This clonotype was picked up a small number of times. CDR3 sequence: CASSLGRQYSPLHF. CDR3 bases: TGTGCCAGCAGCTTGGGACGTCAGTATTCACCCCTCCACTTT. The V gene is TRBV5-6, the J gene TRBJ1-6; D remains ambiguous. V was pared by 0 bases and J by 8 bases, with 9 bases between. The germline V gene encodes CDR1 SGHDT and CDR2 YYEEEE. The CDR3 consists of 14 residues.

CDR3 region: CASDTGNEAFF. In nucleotides, the CDR3 is TGTGCCAGCGATACCGGGAATGAAGCTTTCTTT. The chain links TRBV6-2 or TRBV6-3 to TRBJ1-1; D gene unclear. The V and J ends lost 8 bases and 7 bases respectively, with 11 bases between them. The CDR3 consists of 11 residues. Germline V gives CDR1 MNHEY, CDR2 SVGEGT.

The chain combines TRBV12-3 or TRBV12-4 with TRBJ2-1; possible D gene TRBD2, 6 bases. The V end lost 5 bases, the J end lost 7 bases, and 9 bases lay between the germline ends. The CDR3 length is 12 residues. The CDR3 nucleotides read TGTGCCAGCAGTGGACTAACAAATGAGCAGTTCTTC. Protein sequence: CASSGLTNEQFF.

The CDR3: CASSGNSGETQYF. CDR3 nucleotide sequence: TGTGCCAGCAGCGGAAATAGTGGGGAGACCCAGTACTTC. The chain recombines TRBV7-2 with TRBJ2-5; D gene unclear. This CDR3 region has 13 residues. Germline V CDR1 and CDR2: SGHTA, FQGNSA. Trimming cost V 5 bases and J 5 bases, with 12 bases left between them.

This rearrangement joins TRBV13 to TRBJ2-7, with D maybe TRBD1 (6 bases). Germline-derived CDR1 and CDR2 are PRHDT and FYEKMQ (reference sequence). The CDR3 has 15 residues. Trimming cost V 4 bases and J 4 bases, with 17 bases left between them. CDR3 sequence (DNA): TGTGCCAGCAGCTCCGGGACAAATCTAGAGTACGAGCAGTACTTC. Amino acids: CASSSGTNLEYEQYF.

This clonotype was detected a few times. This chain links TRBV7-9 with TRBJ1-1; D remains ambiguous. Germline V gene lookup returns CDR1 SEHNR and CDR2 FQNEAQ (reference sequence). V was cut by 5 bases and J by 1 base, with 8 bases left in between. This CDR3 has 13 amino acids. CDR3 sequence: CASSKTQNTEAFF. CDR3 coding DNA: TGTGCCAGCAGCAAGACACAGAACACTGAAGCTTTCTTT. Complete variable domain (other parts from reference TRBV7-9 and TRBJ1-1): DTGVSQNPRHKITKRGQNVTFRCDPISEHNRLYWYRQTLGQGPEFLTYFQNEAQLEKSRLLSDRFSAERPKGSFSTLEIQRTEQGDSAMYLCASSKTQNTEAFFGQGTRLTVV.

The rearrangement links TRBV5-1 to TRBJ1-4; D remains ambiguous. Germline V gene lookup returns CDR1 SGHRS and CDR2 YFSETQ. This CDR3 contains 13 residues. V lost 4 bases, J lost 0 bases, and 4 bases lay in between. The CDR3, as DNA: TGCGCCAGCAGCGGTGCAACTAATGAAAAACTGTTTTTT. Translated, it gives CASSGATNEKLFF.

The chain carries TRBV5-1 and TRBJ2-1; 8 bases agree with TRBD2. The CDR3 sequence is 15 residues long. J was trimmed by 7 bases and V by 0 bases; bases with no gene match: 6. Looked up from germline, CDR1 is SGHRS and CDR2 is YFSETQ. This CDR3 is CASSLGVAGRNEQFF. The CDR3 DNA follows: TGCGCCAGCAGCTTGGGGGTAGCGGGAAGGAATGAGCAGTTCTTC.

The V call is TRBV7-8, the J call TRBJ2-7; tentatively, D is TRBD1 (5 bases). The CDR3 runs to 13 residues. The V gene's germline CDR1 is SGHVS and CDR2 FQNEAQ. The V end lost 6 bases, the J end lost 2 bases, and 11 bases lay between the germline ends. The CDR3 loop reads CASRAGITYEQYF. The CDR3 DNA sequence: TGTGCCAGCAGGGCAGGGATTACCTACGAGCAGTACTTC. Supplemented by reference TRBV7-8 and TRBJ2-7, the full variable domain reads GAGVSQSPRYKVAKRGQDVALRCDPISGHVSLFWYQQALGQGPEFLTYFQNEAQLDKSGLPSDRFFAERPEGSVSTLKIQRTQQEDSAVYLCASRAGITYEQYFGPGTRLTVT.

This clonotype turned up a few times. V is TRBV19 and J is TRBJ2-5; 9 bases map to TRBD1. Unmatched junction bases numbered 6, after V lost 9 bases and J lost 4 bases. The CDR3 sequence is 13 residues long. Germline CDR1 reads LNHDA; CDR2 reads SQIVND (reference sequence). This CDR3 is CASAPGQGETQYF. In DNA form, the CDR3 reads TGTGCCAGCGCCCCGGGACAGGGAGAGACCCAGTACTTC.

This clonotype was counted once. A much bigger clone sits one base away, suggesting this may be a read error. The chain is built from TRBV7-2 and TRBJ2-1; possibly TRBD1 or TRBD2 for D (6 bases each). The length of the CDR3 is 17 residues. Germline CDR1 SGHTA, CDR2 FQGNSA. CDR3 nucleotides: TGTGCCAGCAGCCGGGGGCTCGGGGGCCCCTCCTACAATGAGCGGTTCTTC. Translated: CASSRGLGGPSYNERFF.

The chain uses TRBV5-1 and TRBJ1-1, with a tentative D call TRBD1 (6 bases). Germline V lookup: CDR1 SGHRS, CDR2 YFSETQ. Trimming took off 0 bases at V and 6 bases at J, with 12 bases between the two ends. There are 14 residues in the CDR3. CDR3 DNA: TGCGCCAGCAGCTTGGTACAGGGTGTACCTGAAGCTTTCTTT. Its protein product is CASSLVQGVPEAFF.

This clonotype was detected ten times or more. CDR3 sequence: CASSSSTYGQGRNEQYF. CDR3 sequence (DNA): TGTGCCAGCAGCTCCTCAACTTACGGACAGGGGAGGAACGAGCAGTACTTC. The genes are TRBV7-9 and TRBJ2-7, with 9 positions matching TRBD1. Germline lookup yields CDR1 SEHNR and CDR2 FQNEAQ (reference sequence). The CDR3 extends over 17 amino acids. The V segment lost 4 bases and the J segment 5 bases; nucleotides outside the gene matches: 15.

The chain carries TRBV7-3 and TRBJ1-2; D unresolved. Germline V gene lookup returns CDR1 SGHTA and CDR2 FQGTGA. Trimming took off 2 bases at V and 8 bases at J, with 9 bases between the two ends. The CDR3 is 12 residues long. The CDR3 reads CASSLVWPGYTF. CDR3 bases: TGTGCCAGCAGCTTAGTCTGGCCGGGCTACACCTTC.

This chain connects TRBV28 to TRBJ1-3, with 9 positions matching TRBD1. The junction had 12 bases not matched to a gene; V was cut back by 5 bases and J by 4 bases. CDR3 length: 17 residues. From germline, CDR1 is MDHEN and CDR2 SYDVKM. The CDR3 DNA reads TGTGCCAGCAGTCTCGGGACAGGGCCGGAAAAAGGAAACACCATATATTTT. Its translation is CASSLGTGPEKGNTIYF.

This clonotype was observed many times. The chain uses TRBV3-1 and TRBJ2-4, with 12 bases lining up with TRBD2. Germline V gene lookup returns CDR1 LGHDT and CDR2 YNNKEL (reference sequence). The CDR3 runs to 18 residues. J was trimmed by 0 bases and V by 0 bases; bases with no gene match: 3. CDR3 sequence (DNA): TGTGCCAGCAGCCAAGAACTAGCGGGAGGACTAGCCAAAAACATTCAGTACTTC. Encoded protein: CASSQELAGGLAKNIQYF.

This clonotype was detected only a few times. This chain connects TRBV19 to TRBJ1-2; perhaps TRBD1 as D (5 bases). The CDR3 runs to 15 residues. V gave up 10 bases and J gave up 0 bases, with 18 bases separating them. The germline gives CDR1 LNHDA, CDR2 SQIVND (reference sequence). CDR3 residues: CATLGSDTANYGYTF. In DNA form, the CDR3 reads TGTGCCACCCTCGGTTCGGACACAGCTAACTATGGCTACACCTTC.